The 27 T cell receptor beta chains below were found in one sample sequenced in a study of cytomegalovirus exposure and HLA in healthy donors. The PCR contained 60 Vbeta and 13 Jbeta primers. Clones were read by immunoSEQ multiplex PCR, and TCRdb kept only the in-frame ones, dropping some. This table has 100,000 to 150,000 clones, 17% appearing once. The sequenced sample consisted of PBMCs. The source is a female donor in good health and CMV-seropositive.

This clone was found a few times. J is TRBJ2-3 and V is TRBV7-6; 14 nucleotides match TRBD2. Germline CDR1 reads SGHVS; CDR2 reads FNYEAQ. The CDR3 consists of 15 residues. J was trimmed by 9 bases and V by 6 bases; bases with no gene match: 8. The CDR3: CASRNGTSGSNTQYF. The CDR3 nucleotides read TGTGCCAGCAGAAACGGGACTAGCGGGAGCAACACGCAGTATTTT.

The chain employs TRBV5-6 and TRBJ2-5, with D maybe TRBD1 (6 bases). V lost 2 bases and J 4 bases, leaving 12 bases between the germline ends. In germline, CDR1 is SGHDT, CDR2 YYEEEE. CDR3 size: 14 residues. The CDR3 sequence: CASSFLTGVETQYF. The DNA of the CDR3 is TGTGCCAGCAGCTTCCTGACAGGTGTAGAGACCCAGTACTTC.

CDR3 loop: CASSPGGLAGEGDTQYF. The CDR3 DNA sequence: TGCGCCAGCAGCCCCGGGGGACTAGCGGGAGAGGGTGATACGCAGTATTTT. The chain employs TRBV4-1 and TRBJ2-3; 14 bases fit TRBD2. The CDR3 contains 17 residues. V was clipped by 4 bases and J by 6 bases; unmatched bases: 9. Germline-derived CDR1 and CDR2 are MGHRA and YSYEKL.

The V call is TRBV9, the J call TRBJ2-3; TRBD2 matches 9 bases. There are 14 residues in the CDR3. The V gene end was trimmed by 0 bases and the J gene end by 5 bases; junction bases not matched to a gene: 1. Germline CDR1 and CDR2: SGDLS and YYNGEE. CDR3 in amino acids: CASSVGAGGDTQYF. The CDR3 region has the DNA TGTGCCAGCAGCGTAGGAGCGGGGGGAGATACGCAGTATTTT.

The chain uses TRBV27 and TRBJ2-7, with 7 positions matching TRBD2. Germline V gives CDR1 MNHEY, CDR2 SMNVEV (reference sequence). CDR3 length: 12 residues. V was clipped by 4 bases and J by 3 bases; unmatched bases: 0. The CDR3: CASSSSGYEQYF. In nucleotides, the CDR3 is TGTGCCAGCAGTTCTAGCGGCTACGAGCAGTACTTC.

The V gene is TRBV28, the J gene TRBJ2-4; no clear D. The ends were cut back, 8 bases at V and 1 base at J, with 12 bases in the middle. CDR1 MDHEN and CDR2 SYDVKM come from the germline V gene. This CDR3 has 14 residues. The CDR3 DNA is TGTGCCAGCGGGCGAATGTTGGCCAAAAACATTCAGTACTTC. Residues: CASGRMLAKNIQYF.

In its sample, this clone was seen a few times. The rearrangement links TRBV5-1 to TRBJ2-5; possible D gene TRBD2, 6 bases. Per the germline V gene, CDR1 is SGHRS and CDR2 is YFSETQ. CDR3 size: 12 residues. Trimming took 7 bases from V and 3 from J, leaving 10 bases between them. The CDR3 nucleotides read TGCGCCAGCCGGGGGATTGAAGAGACCCAGTACTTC. Translated: CASRGIEETQYF.

The V gene is TRBV28, the J gene TRBJ2-1, with D maybe TRBD2 (7 bases). The CDR3 is 14 amino acids. The germline gives CDR1 MDHEN, CDR2 SYDVKM. Trimming shortened V by 4 bases and J by 10 bases, and 17 bases separated the two germline ends. The CDR3 nucleotides read TGTGCCAGCAGTTCTTTGGGGAGGGGGAACGAGCAGTTCTTC. Its protein product is CASSSLGRGNEQFF.

V usage is TRBV4-3 and J usage is TRBJ1-1; maybe TRBD1 (5 bases). The CDR3 spans 13 residues. V lost 1 base, J lost 7 bases, and 10 bases lay in between. Germline CDR1 is LGHNA and CDR2 is YSLEER. This chain's CDR3 is CASSQGGGDEAFF. The CDR3 DNA reads as TGCGCCAGCAGCCAAGGAGGAGGGGATGAAGCTTTCTTT.

This clone has more than one count but fewer than ten. V gene TRBV29-1 combines with J gene TRBJ1-1; possible D gene TRBD1, 6 bases. From germline, CDR1 is SQVTM and CDR2 ANQGSEA. The V end was cut by 5 bases, the J end by 0 bases, with 10 bases between. The CDR3 sequence is 13 residues long. The CDR3 region is CSVSGQLNTEAFF. Here the CDR3 DNA reads TGCAGCGTTTCCGGACAGTTGAACACTGAAGCTTTCTTT.

The sample holds a few counts of this clone. The chain has TRBV2 and TRBJ1-5; D perhaps matches TRBD1 (5 bases). This CDR3 is 15 amino acids long. CDR1 is SNHLY, CDR2 FYNNEI, per germline. V lost 2 bases and J lost 0, with 8 bases in between. The CDR3 DNA sequence: TGTGCCAGCAGTGAATCGACAGATAGCAATCAGCCCCAGCATTTT. Residues: CASSESTDSNQPQHF.

This clone was counted a few times. This chain links TRBV5-1 with TRBJ2-1; 7 bases match TRBD2. This CDR3 is built from 16 residues. J was trimmed by 0 bases and V by 2 bases; bases with no gene match: 5. Germline-derived CDR1 and CDR2 are SGHRS and YFSETQ. In DNA, the CDR3 is TGCGCCAGCAGCTTATGGACTAGTGGCTCCTACAATGAGCAGTTCTTC. Protein: CASSLWTSGSYNEQFF.

This clone was observed a few times. The chain combines TRBV25-1 with TRBJ1-5; D perhaps matches TRBD1 (5 bases). CDR1 and CDR2 from the germline V gene are MGHDK and SYGVNS. V shed 3 bases and J shed 1 base, with 7 bases lying between them. The CDR3 has 14 amino acids. The chain's CDR3 is CASSDRGSNQPQHF. CDR3 nucleotide sequence: TGTGCCAGCAGTGATAGGGGAAGCAATCAGCCCCAGCATTTT.

The genes are TRBV7-8 and TRBJ2-1; the D is unclear. Germline V CDR1 and CDR2: SGHVS, FQNEAQ. V lost 5 bases to trimming and J lost 5 bases, with 16 bases between them. The CDR3 consists of 15 residues. The DNA for the CDR3 is TGTGCCAGCAGCCTAGTGCCCCGCGATGACAATGAGCAGTTCTTC. Translation: CASSLVPRDDNEQFF.

This clone turned up a few times. V is TRBV6-4 and J is TRBJ2-3; D is ambiguous. Germline assignment: CDR1 MRHNA and CDR2 SNTAGT. The CDR3 spans 13 residues. V lost 2 bases and J lost 8, with 11 bases in between. The CDR3 nucleotides are TGTGCCAGCAGTGACACCGGGTCAGCTACGCAGTATTTT. Protein sequence: CASSDTGSATQYF.

The V and J genes are TRBV4-3 and TRBJ1-1, with TRBD1 matching over 8 bases. Trimming cost V 4 bases and J 12 bases; bases outside gene matches: 13. Germline V CDR1 and CDR2: LGHNA, YSLEER. The CDR3 is 14 amino acids. The CDR3 protein is CASSLGPGQVRTFF. CDR3 nucleotide sequence: TGCGCCAGCAGCCTAGGGCCGGGACAGGTTCGAACTTTCTTT.

This chain connects TRBV5-1 to TRBJ2-1; unclear D gene. The CDR3 is 16 residues long. CDR1 SGHRS and CDR2 YFSETQ come from the germline V gene. Trimming cost V 0 bases and J 2 bases, with 12 bases left between them. CDR3 in DNA: TGCGCCAGCAGCTTGGGGTACCCTAGTGCCTACAATGAGCAGTTCTTC. This gives the protein CASSLGYPSAYNEQFF.

The chain employs TRBV6-6 and TRBJ1-2, with TRBD1 matching 7 bases. The germline V gene has CDR1 MNHNY and CDR2 SVGAGI (reference sequence). V gave up 4 bases and J gave up 7 bases; unmatched junction bases: 3. This CDR3 is built from 12 residues. The CDR3 spells CASSWRDSGYTF. DNA for the CDR3: TGTGCCAGCAGTTGGAGGGACAGTGGCTACACCTTC.

This chain links TRBV6-5 with TRBJ2-5; D perhaps matches TRBD2 (5 bases). The CDR3 runs 15 residues. CDR1 and CDR2 (germline): MNHEY, SVGAGI. The ends were cut back, 0 bases at V and 5 bases at J, with 13 bases in the middle. The CDR3 protein is CASSYSLGARETQYF. The CDR3 nucleotides read TGTGCCAGCAGTTACTCTCTGGGAGCGCGGGAGACCCAGTACTTC.

The J gene is TRBJ1-2, the V gene TRBV10-3, with TRBD1 matching 7 bases. The CDR3 has 16 amino acids. Per germline, CDR1 ENHRY and CDR2 SYGVKD. V shed 3 bases and J 5 bases; nucleotides not matched to a gene: 12. CDR3 DNA: TGTGCCATCAGTGACCACAGGGGTTTGAGTAGGTATGGCTACACCTTC. It translates to CAISDHRGLSRYGYTF.

This chain's CDR3 is CASSQSGSGETQYF. The CDR3 DNA is TGTGCCAGCAGTCAATCAGGGAGCGGGGAGACCCAGTACTTC. This chain links TRBV2 with TRBJ2-5; tentative D call: TRBD2 (6 bases). The CDR3 runs to 14 residues. Germline CDR1 and CDR2: SNHLY and FYNNEI. V was pared by 5 bases and J by 5 bases, with 15 bases between. Filled out from reference TRBV2 and TRBJ2-5, the complete variable domain reads EPEVTQTPSHQVTQMGQEVILRCVPISNHLYFYWYRQILGQKVEFLVSFYNNEISEKSEIFDDQFSVERPDGSNFTLKIRSTKLEDSAMYFCASSQSGSGETQYFGPGTRLLVL.

The V gene is TRBV5-6, the J gene TRBJ1-2; no reliable D call. The germline V gene encodes CDR1 SGHDT and CDR2 YYEEEE. V was pared by 6 bases and J by 5 bases, with 14 bases between. This CDR3 spans 13 amino acids. CDR3 bases: TGTGCCAGCACATTCCTGGAGTTATATGGCTACACCTTC. It translates to CASTFLELYGYTF.

This clone has only a few counts. The rearrangement links TRBV25-1 to TRBJ2-7; D perhaps matches TRBD1 (6 bases). Trimming took 1 base from V and 6 from J, leaving 13 bases between them. CDR3 length: 14 residues. Looked up from germline, CDR1 is MGHDK and CDR2 is SYGVNS. The CDR3 DNA follows: TGTGCCAGCAGTGAATTTGAGGGGGTGGGCGAGCAGTACTTC. Amino acids: CASSEFEGVGEQYF.

The rearrangement joins TRBV4-3 to TRBJ2-7; 7 nucleotides agree with TRBD1. Germline trimming cut 3 bases from V and 5 bases from J; bases unmatched to any gene: 13. Per the germline V gene, CDR1 is LGHNA and CDR2 is YSLEER. This CDR3 region has 16 residues. The CDR3 region is CASSQELAQGSNEQYF. The DNA for the CDR3 is TGCGCCAGCAGCCAGGAGTTAGCACAGGGGAGCAACGAGCAGTACTTC.

The V call is TRBV5-4, the J call TRBJ1-2, with 7 bases that match TRBD1. V lost 4 bases and J lost 6; bases outside the gene matches: 9. Germline loops: CDR1 SGHNT, CDR2 YYREEE (reference sequence). This CDR3 has 14 residues. The CDR3 reads CASSRGTVSDGYTF. CDR3 in DNA: TGTGCCAGCAGCCGAGGGACAGTGTCCGATGGCTACACCTTC.

The chain carries TRBV6-1 and TRBJ1-6; D perhaps matches TRBD1 (6 bases). Germline CDR1 MNHNS, CDR2 SASEGT. This CDR3 contains 14 residues. Trimming left V 6 bases short and J 7 bases short, with 13 bases between. This CDR3 reads CASRRRDTNSPLHF. The DNA of the CDR3 is TGTGCCAGCAGACGCCGGGACACCAATTCACCCCTCCACTTT.

Only a few counts were recorded for this clone. The J gene is TRBJ1-5, the V gene TRBV7-2, with TRBD1 matching 8 bases. The germline V gene has CDR1 SGHTA and CDR2 FQGNSA. The CDR3 has 14 amino acids. V was pared by 3 bases and J by 4 bases, with 2 bases of the junction left unmatched. CDR3 amino acids: CASSFRQGNQPQHF. Written as DNA, the CDR3 is TGTGCCAGCAGCTTTAGACAGGGGAATCAGCCCCAGCATTTT. The entire variable domain, with the rest obtained from reference TRBV7-2 and TRBJ1-5, is as follows: GAGVSQSPSNKVTEKGKDVELRCDPISGHTALYWYRQSLGQGLEFLIYFQGNSAPDKSGLPSDRFSAERTGGSVSTLTIQRTQQEDSAVYLCASSFRQGNQPQHFGDGTRLSIL.